The entry below describes one T cell receptor beta chain. The data stem from a study of blood T cell repertoires in COVID-19. Across the study: From the United States, Italy and Spain came samples of acute and convalescent COVID-19. T cells, B-cell-depleted T cells, or PBMCs supplied cDNA or gDNA.

CDR1 MNHNY and CDR2 SVGAGI come from the germline V gene (reference sequence). The CDR3 has 14 amino acids. Trimming removed 6 bases from V and 2 bases from J; junction bases left unmatched: 6. Under the authors' procedure: Reference gene primer amplification gave nucleated cell count estimates. Clones were read by immunoSEQ multiplex PCR, and TCRdb kept only the in-frame ones, dropping some. V and J calls and clone size are given by that table; D and trimming were obtained from the DNA. Of 250,000 to 300,000 clones in the sample, more than 70% were seen once. The chain uses TRBV6-6 and TRBJ1-1; TRBD1 matches at 7 bases. Sequences were obtained from peripheral blood. This clonotype was sampled from an older man with acute or convalescent COVID-19. Here the CDR3 reads CASSQGTANTEAFF. As DNA, the CDR3 is TGTGCCAGCAGCCAAGGGACAGCAAACACTGAAGCTTTCTTT.